This TCR beta chain was sequenced for a study of T cells after yellow fever vaccination. TCRdb fed the 5' RACE reads into MiXCR, producing one record per CDR3 protein. The top ten clones hold about an eighth of a sample with 500,000 to 650,000 distinct CDR3 sequences, around an eighth of them seen once. This receptor was obtained from a man younger than 45 who received the YFV17D yellow fever vaccine. This material consisted of PBMCs, taken on the day of the yellow fever booster vaccination.

In DNA, the CDR3 is TGCGCCAGCAGCCGACTACTAGCGGGAAAGGAGACCCAGTACTTC. It specifies CASSRLLAGKETQYF. The V and J genes are TRBV5-1 and TRBJ2-5; TRBD2 aligns across 10 bases. V was clipped by 4 bases and J by 5 bases; unmatched bases: 8. The germline gives CDR1 SGHRS, CDR2 YFSETQ. The CDR3 has 15 residues.